In its sample, the clone carrying this TCR beta chain was seen a few times. Its antigen is still unknown. The sample is drawn from a study of blood T cells in healthy people across ages. Using a J-beta primer mix together with a sample-barcoded 5' primer, a second PCR was run for 7 to 11 cycles. TCRdb called the 5' RACE reads again in MiXCR, with one record for every CDR3 protein. The table lists roughly 1.4 million distinct CDR3 sequences, 45% to 70% of them singletons. Notes on the study in general: TCR beta diversity per million T cells fell roughly linearly with age. Unsorted PBMCs ruled out conclusive naive versus antigen-experienced comparison.

The CDR3 sequence is 20 residues long. Germline V gene lookup returns CDR1 ENHRY and CDR2 SYGVKD. Germline trimming cut 0 bases from V and 2 bases from J; bases unmatched to any gene: 10. The sample taken for sequencing was blood. V is TRBV10-3 and J is TRBJ2-1; 13 bases line up with TRBD2. The TCR was taken from a man aged 18 to 35 in good health. The CDR3 region is CAISESGLAGAGGPYNEQFF. DNA for the CDR3: TGTGCCATCAGTGAGTCCGGACTAGCGGGGGCAGGGGGGCCCTACAATGAGCAGTTCTTC.